The 9 T cell receptor beta chains reported below all come from one sample, sequenced in a study of T cell responses to AZD1222 COVID-19 vaccine. The table came from immunoSEQ multiplex PCR; TCRdb's copy has only in-frame clones and leaves some out. The data contain approximately 220,000 clones, just over 90% of them singletons. Sequenced material: peripheral blood, taken on day 0 of MenACWY control vaccination. The receptors derive from an adult in good health.

V is TRBV27 and J is TRBJ2-1; perhaps TRBD2 as D (6 bases). Deletions cut 5 bases from V and 0 bases from J, with 11 bases between. This CDR3 is 15 amino acids long. CDR1 is MNHEY, CDR2 SMNVEV, per germline (reference sequence). This CDR3 is CASSRPGGSYNEQFF. CDR3 nucleotides: TGTGCCAGCAGTCGGCCCGGGGGCTCCTACAATGAGCAGTTCTTC.

The chain has TRBV5-6 and TRBJ1-2, with D tentatively TRBD1 (5 bases). CDR3 size: 15 residues. V lost 2 bases and J 8 bases, leaving 19 bases between the germline ends. Germline V gives CDR1 SGHDT, CDR2 YYEEEE. CDR3 bases: TGTGCCAGCAGCTTACTAGCATCCGGGACGTGGGGCTACACCTTC. Its translation is CASSLLASGTWGYTF.

The gene calls are TRBV3-1 (or the pseudogene TRBV3-2) and TRBJ1-1, with a weak D call TRBD1 (6 bases). The V end lost 6 bases, the J end lost 4 bases, and 21 bases lay between the germline ends. The CDR3 has 16 amino acids. The V gene's germline CDR1 is LGHDT and CDR2 YNNKEL (reference sequence). The CDR3 DNA follows: TGTGCCAGCAGTCTCACGTCAGTGGGGGGGCTCACTGAAGCTTTCTTT. Translated: CASSLTSVGGLTEAFF.

The chain uses TRBV15 and TRBJ1-2, with 12 positions matching TRBD1. The CDR3 is 14 amino acids. Germline V gene sequence: CDR1 LNHNV, CDR2 YYDKDF (reference sequence). Unmatched junction bases numbered 3, after V lost 3 bases and J lost 7 bases. CDR3 sequence (DNA): TGTGCCACCAGCAGGGGACAGGGGGCGACTGGCTACACCTTC. This gives the protein CATSRGQGATGYTF.

The chain combines TRBV7-8 with TRBJ2-5; tentative D call: TRBD1 (8 bases). The CDR3 contains 13 residues. V dropped 6 bases and J dropped 5 bases, with 13 bases sitting between them. Germline V lookup: CDR1 SGHVS, CDR2 FQNEAQ. The CDR3 bases are TGTGCCAGCAGTTACAGGGGGGGGGAGACCCAGTACTTC. It codes for CASSYRGGETQYF.

This chain uses TRBV19 with TRBJ1-2; D remains ambiguous. Germline V gene data show CDR1 as LNHDA and CDR2 as SQIVND (reference sequence). This CDR3 is 15 amino acids long. V was pared by 3 bases and J by 2 bases, with 13 bases between. CDR3 protein: CASSIVSTANYGYTF. CDR3 nucleotides: TGTGCCAGTAGTATTGTATCGACCGCGAACTATGGCTACACCTTC. Full variable domain (rest looked up from reference TRBV19 and TRBJ1-2): DGGITQSPKYLFRKEGQNVTLSCEQNLNHDAMYWYRQDPGQGLRLIYYSQIVNDFQKGDIAEGYSVSREKKESFPLTVTSAQKNPTAFYLCASSIVSTANYGYTFGSGTRLTVV.

Remarks on this clone: Other DNA sequences within the sample encode an identical CDR3. The rearrangement uses TRBV27 and TRBJ2-2; D gene unclear. CDR1 is MNHEY, CDR2 SMNVEV, per germline (reference sequence). The V end lost 2 bases, the J end lost 0 bases, and 7 bases lay between the germline ends. The CDR3 sequence is 15 residues long. CDR3 residues: CASSLSRTNTGELFF. The CDR3 bases are TGTGCCAGCAGTTTAAGCAGGACGAACACCGGGGAGCTGTTTTTT.

CDR3 nucleotides: TGTGCTAGTGGTTTGGTAGGCGCCCCGGCAGATACGCAGTATTTT. This gives the protein CASGLVGAPADTQYF. The chain has TRBV12-5 and TRBJ2-3; D is uncertain. V was cut by 0 bases and J by 4 bases, with 11 bases left in between. This CDR3 has 15 amino acids. Germline lookup yields CDR1 LGHNT and CDR2 FRNRAP.

This chain connects TRBV28 to TRBJ2-3; TRBD1 agrees at 10 bases. V lost 3 bases, J lost 5 bases, and 5 bases stayed unmatched. Germline V lookup: CDR1 MDHEN, CDR2 SYDVKM. This CDR3 is 15 amino acids long. Here the CDR3 reads CASSFRQGAVDTQYF. CDR3 DNA sequence: TGTGCCAGCAGTTTTAGACAGGGGGCTGTAGATACGCAGTATTTT.